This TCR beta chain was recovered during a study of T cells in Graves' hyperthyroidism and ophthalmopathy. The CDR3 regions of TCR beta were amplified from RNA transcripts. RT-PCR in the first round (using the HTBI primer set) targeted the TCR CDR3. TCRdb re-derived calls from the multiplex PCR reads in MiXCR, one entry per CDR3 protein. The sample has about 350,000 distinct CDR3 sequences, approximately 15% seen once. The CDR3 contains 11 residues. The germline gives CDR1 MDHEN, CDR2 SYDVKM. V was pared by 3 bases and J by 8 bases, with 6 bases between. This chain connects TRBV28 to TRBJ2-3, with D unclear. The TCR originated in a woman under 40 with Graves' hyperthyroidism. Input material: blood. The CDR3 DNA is TGTGCCAGCAGTTTCGGTGGTACGCAGTATTTT. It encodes CASSFGGTQYF.